Below are 3 T cell receptor beta chains sequenced from a single sample in a study of CD8 T cells in Susac syndrome. After extraction with the RNeasy kit, roughly 0.45 to 1 ug of the RNA was reverse transcribed using random hexamers. TCRdb re-derived calls from the immunoSEQ multiplex PCR reads in MiXCR, one entry per CDR3 protein. Here the sample spans about 200,000 distinct CDR3 sequences, roughly 90% being singletons. The specimen was CD4+ T cells from PBMCs. Receptor source: a human donor with Susac syndrome.

J is TRBJ2-7 and V is TRBV18; D assignment may be TRBD1 or TRBD2 (6 bases each). Germline V gives CDR1 KGHSH, CDR2 LQKENI. The V gene lost 6 bases and the J gene lost 2 bases, with 26 bases spanning the gap. The CDR3 length is 18 residues. CDR3 protein: CASSTRGGQSQRTYEQYF. CDR3 DNA: TGTGCCAGCTCTACCAGAGGGGGGCAGAGCCAAAGAACCTACGAGCAGTACTTC.

The gene calls are TRBV7-9 and TRBJ1-2; 7 bases match TRBD1. V lost 1 base, J lost 4 bases, and 3 bases stayed unmatched. CDR1 is SEHNR and CDR2 is FQNEAQ in the germline V gene (reference sequence). The CDR3 has 14 residues. CDR3 DNA: TGTGCCAGCAGCTTAGAGACAGGGTTCTATGGCTACACCTTC. Residues: CASSLETGFYGYTF.

V is TRBV20-1 and J is TRBJ1-5; D not certain. The CDR3 is 15 amino acids. From germline, CDR1 is DFQATT and CDR2 SNEGSKA (reference sequence). V was trimmed by 2 bases and J by 0 bases, leaving 11 bases between them. The CDR3 region is CSARSGPYSNQPQHF. In nucleotides, the CDR3 is TGCAGTGCTAGATCCGGCCCATATAGCAATCAGCCCCAGCATTTT.